This TCR beta chain was recovered during a study of regulatory T cells in long-lasting Graves disease. Study as a whole: Graves' patients, newly diagnosed, had taken antithyroid drugs under 3 months. General study findings and limits: Under persistent disease, TRBV28, TRBJ1-2 and TRBJ2-5 were used preferentially.

Germline CDR1 GTSNPN, CDR2 SVGIG (reference sequence). The CDR3 has 13 amino acids. V gave up 1 base and J gave up 6 bases, with 13 bases separating them. The time point: newly diagnosed GD, antithyroid drugs for less than 3 months. From RNA extracted from PBMCs, the TCR library was made. Concerning this clonotype: The target antigen is unknown.

Researchers made TCR beta libraries by using iRepertoire HTBI primers and running Arm-PCR on CDR3 regions. TCRdb itself ran the multiplex PCR reads through MiXCR, one entry per CDR3 protein. The sample lists 530,000 or so distinct CDR3 sequences; about 13% were seen once. Another study also made use of these data, one on T cells in Graves' hyperthyroidism and ophthalmopathy. This second study says: Patients aged 18 to 65 had newly diagnosed hyperthyroidism of under 2 months' duration. With the HTBI primer set, the TCR CDR3 went through a first round of RT-PCR.

This TCR was recovered from a man aged 25 to 40 with Graves disease. The sequencing used peripheral blood mononuclear cells (PBMCs), collected at new diagnosis, from a patient treated with antithyroid drugs. The V call is TRBV30, the J call TRBJ2-7; the D gene is possibly TRBD1 (6 bases). The CDR3 region has the DNA TGTGCCTGGAGTGACAGGGCCTTGGTCGAGCAGTACTTC. It encodes CAWSDRALVEQYF.